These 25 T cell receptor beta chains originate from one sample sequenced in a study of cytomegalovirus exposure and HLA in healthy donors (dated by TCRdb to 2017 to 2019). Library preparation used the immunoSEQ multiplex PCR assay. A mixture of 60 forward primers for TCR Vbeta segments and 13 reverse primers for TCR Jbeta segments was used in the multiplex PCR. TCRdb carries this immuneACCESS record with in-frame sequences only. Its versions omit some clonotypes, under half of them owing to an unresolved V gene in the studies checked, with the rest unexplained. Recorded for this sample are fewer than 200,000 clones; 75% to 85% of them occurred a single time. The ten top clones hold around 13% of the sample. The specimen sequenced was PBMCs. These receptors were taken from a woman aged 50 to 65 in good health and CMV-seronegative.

CDR3 residues: CASRRDTSTNEKLFF. In nucleotides, the CDR3 is TGTGCCAGCAGACGCGACACCTCAACTAATGAAAAACTGTTTTTT. The V gene is TRBV7-9, the J gene TRBJ1-4; the D is unclear. Germline-derived CDR1 and CDR2 are SEHNR and FQNEAQ (reference sequence). Trimming took 6 bases from V and 0 from J, leaving 11 bases between them. The CDR3 sequence is 15 residues long.

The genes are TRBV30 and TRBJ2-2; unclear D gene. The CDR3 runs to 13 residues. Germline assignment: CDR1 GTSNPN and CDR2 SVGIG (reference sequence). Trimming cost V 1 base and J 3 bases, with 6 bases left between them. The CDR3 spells CAWSAYDTGELFF. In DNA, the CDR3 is TGTGCCTGGAGTGCTTATGACACCGGGGAGCTGTTTTTT.

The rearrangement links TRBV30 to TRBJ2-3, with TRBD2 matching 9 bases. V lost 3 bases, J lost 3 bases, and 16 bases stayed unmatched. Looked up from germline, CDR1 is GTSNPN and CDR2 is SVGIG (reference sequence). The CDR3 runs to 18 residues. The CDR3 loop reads CAWSWKREVHSLTDTQYF. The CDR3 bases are TGTGCCTGGAGCTGGAAGCGGGAGGTCCATAGTTTGACAGATACGCAGTATTTT.

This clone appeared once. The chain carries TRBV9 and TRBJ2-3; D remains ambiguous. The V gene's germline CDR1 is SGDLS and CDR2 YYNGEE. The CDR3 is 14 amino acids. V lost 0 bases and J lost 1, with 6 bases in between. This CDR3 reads CASSVASRTDTQYF. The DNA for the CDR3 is TGTGCCAGCAGCGTAGCTTCCCGCACAGATACGCAGTATTTT.

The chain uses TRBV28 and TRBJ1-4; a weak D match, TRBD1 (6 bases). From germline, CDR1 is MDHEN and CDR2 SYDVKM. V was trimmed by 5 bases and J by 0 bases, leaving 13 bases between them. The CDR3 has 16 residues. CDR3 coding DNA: TGTGCCAGCAGTACCACAGGGAAACCAACTAATGAAAAACTGTTTTTT. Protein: CASSTTGKPTNEKLFF.

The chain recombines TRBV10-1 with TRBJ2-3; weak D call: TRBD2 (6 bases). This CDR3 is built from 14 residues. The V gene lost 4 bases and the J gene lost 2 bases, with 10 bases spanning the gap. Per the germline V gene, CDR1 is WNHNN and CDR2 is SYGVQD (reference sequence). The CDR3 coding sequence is TGCGCCAGCAGTGTTCGGGACTCCACAGATACGCAGTATTTT. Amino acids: CASSVRDSTDTQYF.

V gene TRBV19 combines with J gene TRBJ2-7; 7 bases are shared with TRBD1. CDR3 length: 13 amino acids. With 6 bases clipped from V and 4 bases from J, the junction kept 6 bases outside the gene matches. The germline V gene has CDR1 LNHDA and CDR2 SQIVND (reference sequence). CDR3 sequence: CASSSGTVYEQYF. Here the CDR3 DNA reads TGTGCCAGTAGCTCCGGGACAGTGTACGAGCAGTACTTC.

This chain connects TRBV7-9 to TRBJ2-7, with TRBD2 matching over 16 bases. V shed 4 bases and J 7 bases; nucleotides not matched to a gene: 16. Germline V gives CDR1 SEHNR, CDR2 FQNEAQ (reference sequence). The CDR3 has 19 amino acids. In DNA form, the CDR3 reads TGTGCCAGCAGCTCCCCCGGGACTAGCGGGAGGGCTGGCTACGGGGAGCAGTACTTC. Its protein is CASSSPGTSGRAGYGEQYF.

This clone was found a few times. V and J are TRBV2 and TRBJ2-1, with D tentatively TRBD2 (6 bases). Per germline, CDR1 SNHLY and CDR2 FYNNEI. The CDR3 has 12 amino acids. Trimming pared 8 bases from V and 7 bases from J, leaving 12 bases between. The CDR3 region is CASELEGNEQFF. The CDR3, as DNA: TGTGCCAGCGAATTGGAGGGTAATGAGCAGTTCTTC.

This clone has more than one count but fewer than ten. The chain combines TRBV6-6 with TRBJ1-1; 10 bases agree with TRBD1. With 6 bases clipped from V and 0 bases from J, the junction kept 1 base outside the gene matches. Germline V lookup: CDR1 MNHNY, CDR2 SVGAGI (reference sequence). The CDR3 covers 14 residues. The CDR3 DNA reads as TGTGCCAGCAGGGGACAGGGGATGAACACTGAAGCTTTCTTT. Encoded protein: CASRGQGMNTEAFF.

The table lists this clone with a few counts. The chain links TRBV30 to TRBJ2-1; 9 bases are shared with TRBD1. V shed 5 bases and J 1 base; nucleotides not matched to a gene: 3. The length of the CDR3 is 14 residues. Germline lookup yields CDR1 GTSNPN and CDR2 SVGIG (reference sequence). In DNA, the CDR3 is TGTGCCTGGGCGACAGGGGGGTCCTACAATGAGCAGTTCTTC. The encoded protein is CAWATGGSYNEQFF. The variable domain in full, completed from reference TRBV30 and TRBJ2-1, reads SQTIHQWPATLVQPVGSPLSLECTVEGTSNPNLYWYRQAAGRGLQLLFYSVGIGQISSEVPQNLSASRPQDRQFILSSKKLLLSDSGFYLCAWATGGSYNEQFFGPGTRLTVL.

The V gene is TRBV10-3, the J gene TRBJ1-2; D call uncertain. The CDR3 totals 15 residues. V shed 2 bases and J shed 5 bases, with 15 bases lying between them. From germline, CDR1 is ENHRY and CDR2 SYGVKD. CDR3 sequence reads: CAISEGRGIRYGYTF. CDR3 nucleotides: TGTGCCATCAGTGAGGGACGGGGAATTAGGTATGGCTACACCTTC.

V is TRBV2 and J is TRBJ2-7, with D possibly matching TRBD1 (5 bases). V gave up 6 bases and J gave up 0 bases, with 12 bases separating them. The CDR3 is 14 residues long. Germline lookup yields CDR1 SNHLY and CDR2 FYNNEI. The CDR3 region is CASSGDSHSYEQYF. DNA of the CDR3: TGTGCCAGCAGCGGAGACAGTCACTCCTACGAGCAGTACTTC. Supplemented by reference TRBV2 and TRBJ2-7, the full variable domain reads EPEVTQTPSHQVTQMGQEVILRCVPISNHLYFYWYRQILGQKVEFLVSFYNNEISEKSEIFDDQFSVERPDGSNFTLKIRSTKLEDSAMYFCASSGDSHSYEQYFGPGTRLTVT.

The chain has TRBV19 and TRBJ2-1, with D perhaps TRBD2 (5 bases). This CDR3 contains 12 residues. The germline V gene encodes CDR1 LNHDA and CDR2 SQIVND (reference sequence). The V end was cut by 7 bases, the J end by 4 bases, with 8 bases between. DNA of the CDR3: TGTGCCAGTACGGACTTGTACAATGAGCAGTTCTTC. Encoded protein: CASTDLYNEQFF.

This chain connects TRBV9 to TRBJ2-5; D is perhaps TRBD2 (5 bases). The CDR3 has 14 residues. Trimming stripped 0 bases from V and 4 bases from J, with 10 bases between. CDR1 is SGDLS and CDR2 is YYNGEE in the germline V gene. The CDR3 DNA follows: TGTGCCAGCAGCGTAGGCACTAGATTAGAGACCCAGTACTTC. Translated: CASSVGTRLETQYF.

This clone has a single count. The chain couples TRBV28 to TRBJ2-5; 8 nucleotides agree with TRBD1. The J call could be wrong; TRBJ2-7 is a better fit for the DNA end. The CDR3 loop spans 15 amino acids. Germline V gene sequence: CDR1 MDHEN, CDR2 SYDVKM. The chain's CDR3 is CASSLPQDRDYEQYF. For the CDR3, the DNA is TGTGCCAGCAGTTTACCGCAGGACAGGGACTACGAGCAGTACTTC.

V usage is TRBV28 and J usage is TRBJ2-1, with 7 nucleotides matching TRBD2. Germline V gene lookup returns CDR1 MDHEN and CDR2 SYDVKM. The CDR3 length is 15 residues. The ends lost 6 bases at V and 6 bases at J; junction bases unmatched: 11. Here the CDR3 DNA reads TGTGCCAGCAGAGGAGCGGGGATCAAAACCAATGAGCAGTTCTTC. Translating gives CASRGAGIKTNEQFF.

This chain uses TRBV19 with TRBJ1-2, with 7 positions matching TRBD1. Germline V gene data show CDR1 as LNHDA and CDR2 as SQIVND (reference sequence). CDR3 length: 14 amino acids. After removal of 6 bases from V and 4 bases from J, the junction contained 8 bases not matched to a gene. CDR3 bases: TGTGCCAGTAGCAGGGCGGCAGGGGGCTATGGCTACACCTTC. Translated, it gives CASSRAAGGYGYTF. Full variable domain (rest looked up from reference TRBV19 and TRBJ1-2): DGGITQSPKYLFRKEGQNVTLSCEQNLNHDAMYWYRQDPGQGLRLIYYSQIVNDFQKGDIAEGYSVSREKKESFPLTVTSAQKNPTAFYLCASSRAAGGYGYTFGSGTRLTVV.

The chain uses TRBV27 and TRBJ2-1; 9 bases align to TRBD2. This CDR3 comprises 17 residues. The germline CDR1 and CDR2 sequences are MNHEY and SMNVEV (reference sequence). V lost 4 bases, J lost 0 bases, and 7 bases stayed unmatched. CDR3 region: CASSSIAGDSSYNEQFF. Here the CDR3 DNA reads TGTGCCAGCAGTTCTATAGCGGGGGACAGCTCCTACAATGAGCAGTTCTTC.

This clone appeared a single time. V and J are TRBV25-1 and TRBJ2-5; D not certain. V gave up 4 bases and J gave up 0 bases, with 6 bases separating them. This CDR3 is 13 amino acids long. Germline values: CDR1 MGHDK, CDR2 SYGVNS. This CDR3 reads CASSGSYQETQYF. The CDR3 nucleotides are TGTGCCAGCAGTGGGAGCTACCAAGAGACCCAGTACTTC.

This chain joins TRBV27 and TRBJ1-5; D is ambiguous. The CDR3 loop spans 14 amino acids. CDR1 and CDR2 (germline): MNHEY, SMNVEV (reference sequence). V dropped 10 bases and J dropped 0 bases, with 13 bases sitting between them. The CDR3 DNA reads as TGTGCCATCCTCTGGGAGTATAGCAATCAGCCCCAGCATTTT. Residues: CAILWEYSNQPQHF.

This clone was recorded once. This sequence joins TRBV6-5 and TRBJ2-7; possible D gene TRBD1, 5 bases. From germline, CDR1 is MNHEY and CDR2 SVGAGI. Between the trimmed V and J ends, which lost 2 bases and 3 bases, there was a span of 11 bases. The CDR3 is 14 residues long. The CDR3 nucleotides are TGTGCCAGCAGTTACGGCCGACAGAACTACGAGCAGTACTTC. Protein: CASSYGRQNYEQYF.

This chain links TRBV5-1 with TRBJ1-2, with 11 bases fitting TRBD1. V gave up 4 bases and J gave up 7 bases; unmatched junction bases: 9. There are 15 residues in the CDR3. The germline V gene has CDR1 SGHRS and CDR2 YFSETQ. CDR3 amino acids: CASSPSGTGGSGYTF. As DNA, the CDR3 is TGCGCCAGCAGCCCATCCGGGACAGGGGGATCTGGCTACACCTTC.

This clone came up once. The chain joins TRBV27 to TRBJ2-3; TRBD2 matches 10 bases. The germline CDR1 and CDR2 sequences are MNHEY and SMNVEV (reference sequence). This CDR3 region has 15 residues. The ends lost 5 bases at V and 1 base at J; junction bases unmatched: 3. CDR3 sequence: CASSLAGVGTDTQYF. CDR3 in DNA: TGTGCCAGCAGTCTAGCGGGGGTCGGCACAGATACGCAGTATTTT.

This CDR3 reads CASSLGQGARLEKLFF. For the CDR3, the DNA is TGCGCCAGCAGCTTGGGGCAGGGGGCTCGTTTGGAAAAACTGTTTTTT. This chain joins TRBV5-1 and TRBJ1-4, with 8 bases lining up with TRBD1. Germline V gives CDR1 SGHRS, CDR2 YFSETQ. Germline trimming cut 0 bases from V and 8 bases from J; bases unmatched to any gene: 9. The length of the CDR3 is 16 residues.